The 7 T cell receptor beta chains in this list originate from one sample, sequenced in a study of CD8 T cells in Susac syndrome. RNA was extracted with the RNeasy kit, and a quantity of 0.5 to 1 ug was reverse transcribed using random hexamers. In TCRdb, the immunoSEQ multiplex PCR reads were re-called with MiXCR into one record per CDR3 protein. Here the sample spans over 150,000 distinct CDR3 sequences, over 90% being singletons. The sequenced material came from CD4+ T cells from PBMCs. These receptors were taken from a human donor with Susac syndrome.

The chain carries TRBV30 and TRBJ2-5, with 7 positions matching TRBD1. V gave up 1 base and J gave up 2 bases; unmatched junction bases: 1. The CDR3 runs to 13 residues. Germline CDR1 reads GTSNPN; CDR2 reads SVGIG (reference sequence). CDR3 DNA sequence: TGTGCCTGGAGTGGCAGGGGGCAAGAGACCCAGTACTTC. Residues: CAWSGRGQETQYF.

The chain uses TRBV6-5 and TRBJ1-1, with D tentatively TRBD1 (5 bases). CDR3 length: 13 residues. The V and J ends lost 6 bases and 4 bases respectively, with 12 bases between them. CDR1 MNHEY and CDR2 SVGAGI come from the germline V gene. This CDR3 is CASRRGGSTEAFF. CDR3 in DNA: TGTGCCAGCAGAAGGGGAGGGAGCACTGAAGCTTTCTTT.

This chain joins TRBV9 and TRBJ2-7, with 9 bases aligning to TRBD2. Germline lookup yields CDR1 SGDLS and CDR2 YYNGEE. Losses at the gene ends were 4 bases for V and 7 bases for J; bases not matched to a gene: 6. This CDR3 contains 13 residues. CDR3 region: CASSPRGGREQYF. The CDR3 coding sequence is TGTGCCAGCAGCCCGCGGGGGGGCCGAGAGCAGTACTTC.

The V call is TRBV3-1, the J call TRBJ2-1; 10 nucleotides line up with TRBD2. This CDR3 spans 16 amino acids. Germline trimming cut 4 bases from V and 5 bases from J; bases unmatched to any gene: 8. Looked up from germline, CDR1 is LGHDT and CDR2 is YNNKEL (reference sequence). The CDR3 region is CASSLSTSGPNNEQFF. The CDR3 region has the DNA TGTGCCAGCAGCCTCTCGACTAGCGGGCCCAACAATGAGCAGTTCTTC.

The DNA of the CDR3 is TGCAGTGCTAGAGATGTACAGGAGACCTACGAGCAGTACTTC. Translating it yields CSARDVQETYEQYF. The chain employs TRBV20-1 and TRBJ2-7, with TRBD1 as a possible D gene (5 bases). The V gene's germline CDR1 is DFQATT and CDR2 SNEGSKA (reference sequence). The CDR3 consists of 14 residues. V dropped 0 bases and J dropped 2 bases, with 11 bases sitting between them.

J is TRBJ2-1 and V is TRBV7-8; the D is unclear. The V and J ends lost 4 bases and 5 bases respectively, with 12 bases between them. The CDR3 covers 14 residues. Germline loops: CDR1 SGHVS, CDR2 FQNEAQ. The CDR3 loop is CASSWRDSDNEQFF. CDR3 nucleotides: TGTGCCAGCAGCTGGAGAGATTCCGACAATGAGCAGTTCTTC.

A single count supports this clonotype. The chain uses TRBV12-3 or TRBV12-4 and TRBJ2-3; D is undetermined. Deletions cut 9 bases from V and 0 bases from J, with 16 bases between. This CDR3 is 15 amino acids long. In nucleotides, the CDR3 is TGTGCCAGTCGCCGGCGGAGAGCTAGCACAGATACGCAGTATTTT. Translation gives CASRRRRASTDTQYF.